This TCR beta chain was profiled in a study of blood T cell repertoires in COVID-19. Study information: Acute-phase and convalescent COVID-19 samples originated in the United States, Italy and Spain. PBMCs, B-cell-depleted T cells, or T cells provided the cDNA or gDNA that made up the material.

Per the study methods: Estimated nucleated cell counts came from reference gene primer amplification. The assay was immunoSEQ multiplex PCR, and TCRdb's table has in-frame clones only and misses some. The D gene and trimming were derived from the DNA, and the V and J assignments and clone size from that table. The sample lists roughly 70,000 clones; roughly 88% were seen once. Sequenced: peripheral blood. The TCR comes from a man between 65 and 85 years old with active or convalescent COVID-19.

The CDR3 loop is CASSTMTGSNEQFF. The CDR3 bases are TGTGCCAGCAGTACCATGACAGGGAGCAATGAGCAGTTCTTC. The chain has TRBV27 and TRBJ2-1; 7 bases are shared with TRBD1. The germline gives CDR1 MNHEY, CDR2 SMNVEV (reference sequence). The ends lost 5 bases at V and 6 bases at J; junction bases unmatched: 7. The CDR3 is 14 residues long.